Included here is one TCR beta chain sequence, with context. The data were obtained in a study of cytomegalovirus exposure and HLA in healthy donors. Primers included in the PCR were 60 Vbeta and 13 Jbeta primers. Method: immunoSEQ multiplex PCR; TCRdb's copy keeps in-frame clones and lacks some. The repertoire has about 140,000 clones, approximately 83% of them found once; the top ten carry more than 3%. This CDR3 comprises 15 residues. With 2 bases removed from V and 1 base from J, the gap between germline ends came to 6 bases. Germline CDR1 MDHEN, CDR2 SYDVKM. The sequencing input was PBMCs. The rearrangement links TRBV28 to TRBJ2-6; D perhaps matches TRBD1 (5 bases). This TCR came from a male donor in good health and CMV-seronegative. The CDR3 nucleotides read TGTGCCAGCAGTTTACAGGGATCTGGGGCCAACGTCCTGACTTTC. Translation: CASSLQGSGANVLTF.